The source of this T cell receptor beta chain is a study of blood T cell repertoires in COVID-19. Source study methods: Reference gene primers were amplified, and this amplification served to estimate nucleated cell counts. The assay was immunoSEQ multiplex PCR, and TCRdb's table has in-frame clones only and misses some. The V and J calls and clone size come from that table; D and trimming were worked out from the DNA. This sample has 200,000 to 300,000 clones; about 88% occur once, and the top ten carry 1.5% to 2%. V shed 1 base, J shed 2 bases, and the junction held 9 bases outside the gene matches. The germline gives CDR1 LGHDT, CDR2 YNNKEL (reference sequence). This CDR3 is 18 amino acids long.

Material: peripheral blood. The clonotype was recovered from a man younger than 45 with active or convalescent COVID-19. J is TRBJ2-5 and V is TRBV3-1 (or the pseudogene TRBV3-2); 11 bases map to TRBD1. The CDR3 reads CASSQAGTGGQGQETQYF. The CDR3 nucleotides read TGTGCCAGCAGCCAAGCCGGGACAGGGGGACAAGGGCAAGAGACCCAGTACTTC.